Following are 30 T cell receptor beta chains from one sample sequenced in a study of cytomegalovirus exposure and HLA in healthy donors. Data came from immunoSEQ multiplex PCR; TCRdb stores just in-frame clones and leaves some out. The sample lists tens of thousands of clones; roughly 80% were seen once. Sample: PBMCs. These receptors originate from a young woman in good health and CMV-seropositive.

V and J are TRBV7-3 and TRBJ1-1; 7 bases are a match to TRBD1. The J segment lost 5 bases and the V segment lost 0 bases, leaving 0 bases of the junction unmatched. The CDR3 extends over 13 amino acids. Germline V gene lookup returns CDR1 SGHTA and CDR2 FQGTGA. CDR3 bases: TGTGCCAGCAGCTTAACGGGACAGACTGAAGCTTTCTTT. This gives the protein CASSLTGQTEAFF.

V usage is TRBV18 and J usage is TRBJ2-1; 8 bases are a match to TRBD1. The V segment lost 6 bases and the J segment 0 bases; nucleotides outside the gene matches: 7. The CDR3 length is 16 residues. CDR1 and CDR2 from the germline V gene are KGHSH and LQKENI. The CDR3, as DNA: TGTGCCAGCTCTCGAGTTACAGGGGGCTCCTACAATGAGCAGTTCTTC. This sequence encodes CASSRVTGGSYNEQFF.

The chain couples TRBV28 to TRBJ1-3; D gene unclear. The CDR3 is 12 amino acids. CDR1 is MDHEN and CDR2 is SYDVKM in the germline V gene. The ends were cut back, 3 bases at V and 7 bases at J, with 7 bases in the middle. The chain's CDR3 is CASSFGGNTIYF. Here the CDR3 DNA reads TGTGCCAGCAGTTTCGGCGGGAACACCATATATTTT.

The chain recombines TRBV18 with TRBJ2-7; 8 positions match TRBD1. Germline V lookup: CDR1 KGHSH, CDR2 LQKENI. The CDR3 runs to 15 residues. J gave up 3 bases and V 6 bases, and 10 bases lay outside the gene matches. The CDR3 DNA reads as TGTGCCAGCTCCCTAAGCCAAGACAGGGGCTACGAGCAGTACTTC. It yields the protein CASSLSQDRGYEQYF.

The chain employs TRBV5-1 and TRBJ2-5; a possible D gene is TRBD1 (5 bases). The CDR3 extends over 14 amino acids. Germline CDR1 SGHRS, CDR2 YFSETQ. V lost 1 base to trimming and J lost 1 base, with 8 bases between them. The CDR3, as DNA: TGCGCCAGCAGCTTGAAGACAGCCCAAGAGACCCAGTACTTC. It translates to CASSLKTAQETQYF.

V and J are TRBV5-1 and TRBJ2-1; TRBD1 aligns across 9 bases. Trimming at V came to 4 bases and at J to 6 bases, leaving 11 bases not matched to a gene. The CDR3 consists of 16 residues. CDR1 is SGHRS, CDR2 YFSETQ, per germline. The CDR3 sequence: CASSPDIGQGTNEQFF. Here the CDR3 DNA reads TGCGCCAGCAGCCCGGACATTGGACAGGGGACCAATGAGCAGTTCTTC. The variable domain in full, completed from reference TRBV5-1 and TRBJ2-1, reads KAGVTQTPRYLIKTRGQQVTLSCSPISGHRSVSWYQQTPGQGLQFLFEYFSETQRNKGNFPGRFSGRQFSNSRSEMNVSTLELGDSALYLCASSPDIGQGTNEQFFGPGTRLTVL.

The chain joins TRBV4-2 to TRBJ2-1, with 10 bases lining up with TRBD2. CDR1 is LGHNA and CDR2 is YNFKEQ in the germline V gene. The V and J ends lost 4 bases and 9 bases, in that order; junction bases with no gene match: 12. The CDR3 is 16 residues long. This CDR3 is CASSPQGAGGGGEQFF. For the CDR3, the DNA is TGTGCCAGCAGCCCACAGGGAGCGGGGGGGGGCGGTGAGCAGTTCTTC.

This sequence joins TRBV7-9 and TRBJ1-2; 8 nucleotides align to TRBD1. V gave up 5 bases and J gave up 5 bases; unmatched junction bases: 10. This CDR3 has 15 amino acids. Per germline, CDR1 SEHNR and CDR2 FQNEAQ (reference sequence). DNA of the CDR3: TGTGCCAGCAGCCCCTCGGGCCAGGGGGCATATGGCTACACCTTC. It specifies CASSPSGQGAYGYTF.

V is TRBV18 and J is TRBJ2-7; 9 bases agree with TRBD1. CDR1 is KGHSH and CDR2 is LQKENI in the germline V gene. The junction had 12 bases not matched to a gene; V was cut back by 3 bases and J by 6 bases. CDR3 length equals 16 residues. CDR3 bases: TGTGCCAGCTCACCGCCGGGACAGGGATCCTCCGGCGAGCAGTACTTC. Residues: CASSPPGQGSSGEQYF.

V is TRBV4-2 and J is TRBJ2-1, with TRBD2 matching 7 bases. Germline CDR1 is LGHNA and CDR2 is YNFKEQ. V lost 1 base, J lost 16 bases, and 7 bases stayed unmatched. CDR3 size: 12 residues. For the CDR3, the DNA is TGTGCCAGCAGCCAAGGGGAGGGTGGCCCCTTCTTC. Amino acids: CASSQGEGGPFF.

This sequence joins TRBV7-2 and TRBJ2-1, with 8 nucleotides matching TRBD1. Germline CDR1 SGHTA, CDR2 FQGNSA. Losses at the gene ends were 3 bases for V and 7 bases for J; bases not matched to a gene: 8. This CDR3 comprises 15 residues. CDR3 region: CASSFGDRRRNEQFF. CDR3 in DNA: TGTGCCAGCAGCTTCGGGGACAGGAGAAGGAATGAGCAGTTCTTC.

In its sample, this clone was seen many times. V usage is TRBV5-1 and J usage is TRBJ2-5, with 14 bases matching TRBD2. Germline trimming cut 4 bases from V and 3 bases from J; bases unmatched to any gene: 5. CDR3 size: 16 residues. CDR1 is SGHRS and CDR2 is YFSETQ in the germline V gene. CDR3 DNA sequence: TGCGCCAGCAGCGCGACTAGCGGGGGGGTCAAAGAGACCCAGTACTTC. This encodes CASSATSGGVKETQYF. Full variable domain (remainder filled in from reference TRBV5-1 and TRBJ2-5): KAGVTQTPRYLIKTRGQQVTLSCSPISGHRSVSWYQQTPGQGLQFLFEYFSETQRNKGNFPGRFSGRQFSNSRSEMNVSTLELGDSALYLCASSATSGGVKETQYFGPGTRLLVL.

V gene TRBV4-1 combines with J gene TRBJ2-3; maybe TRBD1 (6 bases). The germline V gene encodes CDR1 MGHRA and CDR2 YSYEKL. Trimming cost V 2 bases and J 2 bases, with 8 bases left between them. The CDR3 covers 14 residues. CDR3 bases: TGCGCCAGCAGCCAAACAGGGATCACAGATACGCAGTATTTT. Translating gives CASSQTGITDTQYF.

The J gene is TRBJ1-4, the V gene TRBV14; D possibly corresponds to TRBD1 (6 bases). The germline CDR1 and CDR2 sequences are SGHDN and FVKESK. Trimming took 2 bases from V and 6 from J, leaving 16 bases between them. The CDR3 is 16 residues long. The CDR3, as DNA: TGTGCCAGCAGCCAATTGCAGGGGCCGGCGGATGAAAAACTGTTTTTT. Its protein product is CASSQLQGPADEKLFF.

This chain uses TRBV5-1 with TRBJ1-4; the match to TRBD1 covers 8 bases. V dropped 0 bases and J dropped 4; count of bases not matched to a gene: 2. The length of the CDR3 is 15 residues. Germline V lookup: CDR1 SGHRS, CDR2 YFSETQ. CDR3 sequence reads: CASSLGTGRNEKLFF. Here the CDR3 DNA reads TGCGCCAGCAGCTTGGGGACAGGGCGTAATGAAAAACTGTTTTTT.

This chain uses TRBV5-1 with TRBJ2-3; TRBD1 matches at 7 bases. The CDR3 length is 14 residues. V lost 4 bases, J lost 3 bases, and 5 bases stayed unmatched. The germline CDR1 and CDR2 sequences are SGHRS and YFSETQ. The CDR3 coding sequence is TGCGCCAGCAGCGGGGGACAGATGACAGATACGCAGTATTTT. It codes for CASSGGQMTDTQYF.

This clone was observed many times. The chain recombines TRBV2 with TRBJ1-2; D is perhaps TRBD1 (5 bases). Germline loops: CDR1 SNHLY, CDR2 FYNNEI. There are 13 residues in the CDR3. Trimming left V 7 bases short and J 2 bases short, with 11 bases between. CDR3 sequence: CASIGRANYGYTF. DNA of the CDR3: TGTGCCAGCATCGGCAGGGCAAACTATGGCTACACCTTC.

This sequence joins TRBV2 and TRBJ2-3; TRBD1 matches at 7 bases. The CDR3 extends over 16 amino acids. The germline gives CDR1 SNHLY, CDR2 FYNNEI. The junction had 11 bases not matched to a gene; V was cut back by 6 bases and J by 2 bases. CDR3 residues: CASSLSTGRHTDTQYF. CDR3 nucleotides: TGTGCCAGCAGCCTATCGACAGGGAGACACACAGATACGCAGTATTTT.

This chain connects TRBV30 to TRBJ1-1; D remains unclear. Trimming pared 0 bases from V and 6 bases from J, leaving 11 bases between. This CDR3 is 13 amino acids long. CDR1 and CDR2 from the germline V gene are GTSNPN and SVGIG (reference sequence). The CDR3, as DNA: TGTGCCTGGAGTGTCGGCCGAGGTGCTGAAGCTTTCTTT. Amino acid sequence: CAWSVGRGAEAFF.

The chain uses TRBV4-2 and TRBJ1-1; a possible D gene is TRBD1 (6 bases). The CDR3 extends over 13 amino acids. V shed 4 bases and J shed 8 bases, with 14 bases lying between them. The germline V gene has CDR1 LGHNA and CDR2 YNFKEQ. CDR3 protein: CASSPSRGTEAFF. The CDR3 DNA reads as TGTGCCAGCAGCCCTTCCCGAGGGACAGAAGCTTTCTTT.

The chain has TRBV7-2 and TRBJ2-1, with 9 bases fitting TRBD2. Germline V lookup: CDR1 SGHTA, CDR2 FQGNSA. The CDR3 consists of 15 residues. Germline trimming cut 1 base from V and 4 bases from J; bases unmatched to any gene: 2. The CDR3 loop reads CASSLVAGVYNEQFF. As DNA, the CDR3 is TGTGCCAGCAGCTTAGTAGCGGGGGTGTACAATGAGCAGTTCTTC.

This chain uses TRBV6-6 with TRBJ2-3; 10 nucleotides align to TRBD2. The CDR3 is 15 amino acids. Germline V CDR1 and CDR2: MNHNY, SVGAGI (reference sequence). After removal of 10 bases from V and 7 bases from J, the junction contained 14 bases not matched to a gene. The DNA for the CDR3 is TGTGCCACCTACGGGCTAGCGGGGGCCTCCAATACGCAGTATTTT. Its protein product is CATYGLAGASNTQYF.

This clone turned up a few times. This chain connects TRBV18 to TRBJ1-3; 7 nucleotides line up with TRBD1. The trim removed 1 base at V and 4 bases at J, leaving 4 bases unmatched. CDR1 KGHSH and CDR2 LQKENI come from the germline V gene. The CDR3 totals 15 residues. DNA of the CDR3: TGTGCCAGCTCACCACAACAGGGGCCAGGAAACACCATATATTTT. This codes for CASSPQQGPGNTIYF.

The chain is built from TRBV6-5 and TRBJ1-6; 12 bases map to TRBD1. This CDR3 comprises 15 residues. In germline, CDR1 is MNHEY, CDR2 SVGAGI. With 8 bases clipped from V and 6 bases from J, the junction kept 5 bases outside the gene matches. The DNA for the CDR3 is TGTGCCAGCGGTTGGGACAGGGGGCCTAATTCACCCCTCCACTTT. This encodes CASGWDRGPNSPLHF.

The V call is TRBV7-2, the J call TRBJ1-2, with D hard to call. The CDR3 totals 13 residues. The V and J ends lost 2 bases and 4 bases respectively, with 8 bases between them. The germline gives CDR1 SGHTA, CDR2 FQGNSA. CDR3 nucleotides: TGTGCCAGCAGCTTATCAACTTTCTATGGCTACACCTTC. Protein: CASSLSTFYGYTF. The complete variable domain, with remaining parts taken from reference TRBV7-2 and TRBJ1-2, reads GAGVSQSPSNKVTEKGKDVELRCDPISGHTALYWYRQSLGQGLEFLIYFQGNSAPDKSGLPSDRFSAERTGGSVSTLTIQRTQQEDSAVYLCASSLSTFYGYTFGSGTRLTVV.

The V call is TRBV5-1, the J call TRBJ2-3, with 16 positions matching TRBD2. This CDR3 has 20 amino acids. Per germline, CDR1 SGHRS and CDR2 YFSETQ. Trimming at V came to 0 bases and at J to 6 bases, leaving 13 bases not matched to a gene. The CDR3 is CASSLAPKMGLAGGPDTQYF. The CDR3 DNA is TGCGCCAGCAGCTTGGCGCCAAAAATGGGACTAGCGGGGGGGCCTGATACGCAGTATTTT.

As DNA, the CDR3 is TGCGCCAGCAGCACTGGACAGGGTAGTTACGGCTACACCTTC. Translated: CASSTGQGSYGYTF. This chain joins TRBV5-1 and TRBJ1-2, with 8 bases that match TRBD1. The ends lost 4 bases at V and 8 bases at J; junction bases unmatched: 10. Germline-derived CDR1 and CDR2 are SGHRS and YFSETQ. This CDR3 comprises 14 residues.

Of note for this clone: At one end the junction does not follow the germline gene, possibly because of a read error. This specimen includes other DNA sequences encoding the same CDR3. V gene TRBV4-3 combines with J gene TRBJ2-1, with TRBD2 matching over 10 bases. Germline CDR1 reads LGHNA; CDR2 reads YSLEER. The CDR3 is made up of 13 amino acids. The CDR3 region has the DNA TGCGCCAGTAGCCAAGGAAGAAGCGGGGGGGTAATCTTC. Its translation: CASSQGRSGGVIF.

This clone was counted a few times. The rearrangement links TRBV7-8 to TRBJ2-1; D perhaps matches TRBD2 (6 bases). The germline V gene has CDR1 SGHVS and CDR2 FQNEAQ. Trimming stripped 3 bases from V and 5 bases from J, with 11 bases between. The CDR3 spans 14 residues. The CDR3 region is CASSFGSGHNEQFF. CDR3 in DNA: TGTGCCAGCAGCTTCGGTAGCGGTCACAATGAGCAGTTCTTC.

V usage is TRBV11-2 and J usage is TRBJ1-4, with TRBD1 matching over 7 bases. The CDR3 covers 12 residues. The J segment lost 8 bases and the V segment lost 4 bases, leaving 1 base of the junction unmatched. Germline V gene data show CDR1 as SGHAT and CDR2 as FQNNGV. CDR3 region: CASSSTGEKLFF. The CDR3 nucleotides are TGTGCCAGCAGCTCGACAGGGGAAAAACTGTTTTTT.